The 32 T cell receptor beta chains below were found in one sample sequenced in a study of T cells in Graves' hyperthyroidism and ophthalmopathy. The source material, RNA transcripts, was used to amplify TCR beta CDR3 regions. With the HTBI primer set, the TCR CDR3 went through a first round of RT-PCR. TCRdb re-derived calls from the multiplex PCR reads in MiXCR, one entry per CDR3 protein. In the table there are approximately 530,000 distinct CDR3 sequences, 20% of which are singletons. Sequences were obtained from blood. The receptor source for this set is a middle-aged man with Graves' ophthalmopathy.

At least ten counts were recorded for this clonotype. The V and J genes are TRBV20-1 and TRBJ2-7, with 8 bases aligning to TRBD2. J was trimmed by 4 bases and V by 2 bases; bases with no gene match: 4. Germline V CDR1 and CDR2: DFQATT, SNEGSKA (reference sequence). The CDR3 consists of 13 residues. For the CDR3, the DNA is TGCAGTGCTAGACGCGGGACTAGATACGAGCAGTACTTC. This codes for CSARRGTRYEQYF.

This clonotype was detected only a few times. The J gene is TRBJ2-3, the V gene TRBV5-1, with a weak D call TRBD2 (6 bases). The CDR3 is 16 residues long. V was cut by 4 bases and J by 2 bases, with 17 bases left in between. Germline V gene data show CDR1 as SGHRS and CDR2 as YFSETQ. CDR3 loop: CASSLRDSGTTDTQYF. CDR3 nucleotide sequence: TGCGCCAGCAGCCTACGGGACTCGGGAACCACAGATACGCAGTATTTT.

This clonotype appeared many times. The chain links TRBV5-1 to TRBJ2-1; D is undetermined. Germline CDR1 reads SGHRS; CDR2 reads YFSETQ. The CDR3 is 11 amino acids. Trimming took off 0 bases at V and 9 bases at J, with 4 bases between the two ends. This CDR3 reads CASSLATEQFF. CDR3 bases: TGCGCCAGCAGCTTGGCCACTGAGCAGTTCTTC.

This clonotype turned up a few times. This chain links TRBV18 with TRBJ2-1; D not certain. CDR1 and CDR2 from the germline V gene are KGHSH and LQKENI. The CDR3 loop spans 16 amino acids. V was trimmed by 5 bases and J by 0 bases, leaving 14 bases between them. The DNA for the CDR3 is TGTGCCAGCTCAGTGTTCAAGGCGTACTCCTACAATGAGCAGTTCTTC. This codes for CASSVFKAYSYNEQFF.

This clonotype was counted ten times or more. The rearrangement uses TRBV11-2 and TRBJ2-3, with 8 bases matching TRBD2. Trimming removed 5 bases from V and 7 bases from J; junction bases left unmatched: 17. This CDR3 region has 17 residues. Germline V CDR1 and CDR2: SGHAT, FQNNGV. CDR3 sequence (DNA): TGTGCCAGCAGCCTCACGAGCCCGGGACTAGGAGCTCATACGCAGTATTTT. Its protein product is CASSLTSPGLGAHTQYF.

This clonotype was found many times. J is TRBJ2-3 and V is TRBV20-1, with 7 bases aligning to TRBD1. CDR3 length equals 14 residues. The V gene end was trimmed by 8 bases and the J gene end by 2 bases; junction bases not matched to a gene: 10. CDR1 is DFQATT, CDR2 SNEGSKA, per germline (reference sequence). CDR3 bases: TGCAGTCCCTATCGAACAGGGGACACAGATACGCAGTATTTT. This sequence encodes CSPYRTGDTDTQYF.

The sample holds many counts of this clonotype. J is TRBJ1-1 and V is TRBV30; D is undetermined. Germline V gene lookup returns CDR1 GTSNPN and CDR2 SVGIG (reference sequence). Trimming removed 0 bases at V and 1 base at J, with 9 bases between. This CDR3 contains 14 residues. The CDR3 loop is CAWSVSGPNTEAFF. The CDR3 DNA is TGTGCCTGGAGTGTAAGTGGGCCGAACACTGAAGCTTTCTTT.

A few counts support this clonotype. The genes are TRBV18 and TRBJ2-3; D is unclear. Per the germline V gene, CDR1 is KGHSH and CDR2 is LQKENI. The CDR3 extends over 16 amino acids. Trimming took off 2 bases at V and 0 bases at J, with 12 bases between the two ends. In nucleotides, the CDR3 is TGTGCCAGCTCACCAGGACCGTTCTCTAGCACAGATACGCAGTATTTT. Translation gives CASSPGPFSSTDTQYF.

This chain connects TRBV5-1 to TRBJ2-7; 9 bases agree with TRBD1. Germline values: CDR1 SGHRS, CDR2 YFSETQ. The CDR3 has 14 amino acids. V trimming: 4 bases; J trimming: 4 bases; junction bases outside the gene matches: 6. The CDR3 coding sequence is TGCGCCAGCAGCCGCTCCGGGACAGGGTACGAGCAGTACTTC. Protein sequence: CASSRSGTGYEQYF.

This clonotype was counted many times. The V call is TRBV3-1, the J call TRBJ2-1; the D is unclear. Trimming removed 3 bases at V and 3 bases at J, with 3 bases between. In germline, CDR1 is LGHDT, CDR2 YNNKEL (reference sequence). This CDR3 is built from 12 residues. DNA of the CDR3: TGTGCCAGCAGCCACGTCTACAATGAGCAGTTCTTC. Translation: CASSHVYNEQFF.

The CDR3 reads CASSYSEAGELFF. The CDR3 DNA reads as TGTGCCAGCAGTTACTCGGAGGCCGGGGAGCTGTTTTTT. The gene calls are TRBV6-5 and TRBJ2-2; a weak D match, TRBD2 (5 bases). Trimming took off 0 bases at V and 6 bases at J, with 5 bases between the two ends. Looked up from germline, CDR1 is MNHEY and CDR2 is SVGAGI. This CDR3 has 13 residues.

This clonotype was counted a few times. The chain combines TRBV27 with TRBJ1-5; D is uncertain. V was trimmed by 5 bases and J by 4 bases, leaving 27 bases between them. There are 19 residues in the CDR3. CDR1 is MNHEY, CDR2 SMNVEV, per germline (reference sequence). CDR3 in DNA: TGTGCCAGCAGTCCCCGTGGCCTGGTGACAAAGGCTATTAATCAGCCCCAGCATTTT. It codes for CASSPRGLVTKAINQPQHF.

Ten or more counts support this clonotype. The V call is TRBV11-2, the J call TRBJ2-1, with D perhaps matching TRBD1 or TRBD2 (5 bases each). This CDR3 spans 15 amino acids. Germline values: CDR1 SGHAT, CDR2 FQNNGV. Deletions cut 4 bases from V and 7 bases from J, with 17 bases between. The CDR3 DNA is TGTGCCAGCAGCTCCGGGACCCGCAAACGGAATGAGCAGTTCTTC. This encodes CASSSGTRKRNEQFF. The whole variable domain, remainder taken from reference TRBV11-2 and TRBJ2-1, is EAGVAQSPRYKIIEKRQSVAFWCNPISGHATLYWYQQILGQGPKLLIQFQNNGVVDDSQLPKDRFSAERLKGVDSTLKIQPAKLEDSAVYLCASSSGTRKRNEQFFGPGTRLTVL.

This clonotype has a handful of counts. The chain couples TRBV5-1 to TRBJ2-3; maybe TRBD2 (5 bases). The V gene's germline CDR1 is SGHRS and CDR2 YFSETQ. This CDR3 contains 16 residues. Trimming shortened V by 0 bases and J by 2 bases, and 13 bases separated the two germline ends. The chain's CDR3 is CASSLAPGILTDTQYF. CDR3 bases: TGCGCCAGCAGCTTGGCCCCGGGAATACTCACAGATACGCAGTATTTT.

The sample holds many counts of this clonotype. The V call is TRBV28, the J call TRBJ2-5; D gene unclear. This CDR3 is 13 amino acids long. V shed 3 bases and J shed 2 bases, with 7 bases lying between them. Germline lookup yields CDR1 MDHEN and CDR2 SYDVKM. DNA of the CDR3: TGTGCCAGCAGTTTTGCCGGTCAAGAGACCCAGTACTTC. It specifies CASSFAGQETQYF.

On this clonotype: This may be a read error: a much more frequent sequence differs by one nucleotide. The CDR3 DNA follows: TGTGCCAGCAGTCCCGCTACAGGGCCCTACGAGCAGTACTTC. As protein: CASSPATGPYEQYF. The chain recombines TRBV27 with TRBJ2-7; D possibly corresponds to TRBD1 (6 bases). V gave up 5 bases and J gave up 2 bases, with 13 bases separating them. In germline, CDR1 is MNHEY, CDR2 SMNVEV (reference sequence). CDR3 size: 14 residues.

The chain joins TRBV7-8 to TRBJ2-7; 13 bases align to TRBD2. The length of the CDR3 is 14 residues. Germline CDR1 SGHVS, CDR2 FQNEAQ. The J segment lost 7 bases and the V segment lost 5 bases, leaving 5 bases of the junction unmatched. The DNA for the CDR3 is TGTGCCAGCAGCCCTGGACTAGCGGGAGAAGAGCAGTACTTC. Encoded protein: CASSPGLAGEEQYF.

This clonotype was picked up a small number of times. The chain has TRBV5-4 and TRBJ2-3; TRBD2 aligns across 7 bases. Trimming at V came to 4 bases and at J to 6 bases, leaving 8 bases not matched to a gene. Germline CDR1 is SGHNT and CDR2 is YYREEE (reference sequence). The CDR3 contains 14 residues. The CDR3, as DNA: TGTGCCAGCAGCCAGGGCGGGAGCGGGGATACGCAGTATTTT. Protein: CASSQGGSGDTQYF.

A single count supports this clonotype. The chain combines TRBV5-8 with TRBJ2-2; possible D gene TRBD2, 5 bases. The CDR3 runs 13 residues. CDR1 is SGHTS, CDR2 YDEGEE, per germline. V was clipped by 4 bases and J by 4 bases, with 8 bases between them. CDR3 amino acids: CASSRGFTGELFF. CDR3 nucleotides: TGTGCCAGCAGCCGGGGATTCACCGGGGAGCTGTTTTTT.

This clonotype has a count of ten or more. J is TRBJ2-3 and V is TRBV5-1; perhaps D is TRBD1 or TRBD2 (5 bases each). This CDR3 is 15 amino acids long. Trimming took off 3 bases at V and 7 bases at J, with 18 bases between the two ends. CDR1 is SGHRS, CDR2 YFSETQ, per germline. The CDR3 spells CASSSGTAVSNTQYF. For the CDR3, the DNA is TGCGCCAGCAGCTCCGGGACGGCAGTATCAAATACGCAGTATTTT.

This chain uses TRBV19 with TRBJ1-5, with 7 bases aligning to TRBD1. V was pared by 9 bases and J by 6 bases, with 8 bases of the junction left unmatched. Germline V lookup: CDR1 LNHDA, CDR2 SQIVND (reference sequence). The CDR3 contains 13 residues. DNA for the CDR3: TGTGCCAGCGACCGGGACAGAGGTCAGCCCCAGCATTTT. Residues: CASDRDRGQPQHF.

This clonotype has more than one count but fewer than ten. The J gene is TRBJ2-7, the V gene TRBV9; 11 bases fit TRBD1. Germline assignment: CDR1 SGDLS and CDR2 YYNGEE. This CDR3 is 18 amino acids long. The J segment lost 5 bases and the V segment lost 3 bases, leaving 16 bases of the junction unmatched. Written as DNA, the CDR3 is TGTGCCAGCAGCGCCAACCCCAGTTTCCGGACAGGGGGCAACGAGCAGTACTTC. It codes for CASSANPSFRTGGNEQYF. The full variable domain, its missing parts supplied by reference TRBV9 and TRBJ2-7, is DSGVTQTPKHLITATGQRVTLRCSPRSGDLSVYWYQQSLDQGLQFLIQYYNGEERAKGNILERFSAQQFPDLHSELNLSSLELGDSALYFCASSANPSFRTGGNEQYFGPGTRLTVT.

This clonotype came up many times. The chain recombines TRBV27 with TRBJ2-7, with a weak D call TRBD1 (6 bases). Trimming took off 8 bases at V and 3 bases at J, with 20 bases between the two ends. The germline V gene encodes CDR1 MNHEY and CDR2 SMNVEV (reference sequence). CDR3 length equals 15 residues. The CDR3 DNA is TGTGCCAGCGCCTCGGGATCGGACAGACTCTACGAGCAGTACTTC. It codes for CASASGSDRLYEQYF.

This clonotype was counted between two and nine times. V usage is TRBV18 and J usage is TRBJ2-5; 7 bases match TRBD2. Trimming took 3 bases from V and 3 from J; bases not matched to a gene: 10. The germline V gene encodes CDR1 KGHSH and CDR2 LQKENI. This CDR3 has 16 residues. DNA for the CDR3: TGTGCCAGCTCACCCCTTTTTTTGGCGGGAGAAGAGACCCAGTACTTC. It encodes CASSPLFLAGEETQYF.

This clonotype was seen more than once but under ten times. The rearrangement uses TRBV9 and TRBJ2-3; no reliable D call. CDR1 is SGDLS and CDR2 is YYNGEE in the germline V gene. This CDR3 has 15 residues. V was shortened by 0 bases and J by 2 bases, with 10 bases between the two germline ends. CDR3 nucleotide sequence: TGTGCCAGCAGCGTAGTCGACGGCCTCACAGATACGCAGTATTTT. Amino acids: CASSVVDGLTDTQYF.

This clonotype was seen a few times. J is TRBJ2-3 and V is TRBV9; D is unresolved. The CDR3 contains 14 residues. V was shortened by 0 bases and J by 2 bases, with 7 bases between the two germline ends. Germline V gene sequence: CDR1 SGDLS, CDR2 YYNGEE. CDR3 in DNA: TGTGCCAGCAGCGTAGACTCGTTCACAGATACGCAGTATTTT. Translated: CASSVDSFTDTQYF.

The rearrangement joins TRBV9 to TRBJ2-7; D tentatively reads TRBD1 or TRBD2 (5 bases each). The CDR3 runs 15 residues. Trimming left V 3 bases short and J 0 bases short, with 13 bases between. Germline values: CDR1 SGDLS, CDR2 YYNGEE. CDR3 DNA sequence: TGTGCCAGCAGCGCCGGGGCAGGTAGCTCCTACGAGCAGTACTTC. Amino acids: CASSAGAGSSYEQYF.

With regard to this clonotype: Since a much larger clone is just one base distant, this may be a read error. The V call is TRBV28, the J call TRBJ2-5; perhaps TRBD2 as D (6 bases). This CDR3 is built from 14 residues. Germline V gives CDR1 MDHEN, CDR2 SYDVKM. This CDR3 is CASRYPTSQKTQYF. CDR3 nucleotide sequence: TGTGCCAGCAGATATCCAACTAGCCAAAAGACCCAGTACTTC.

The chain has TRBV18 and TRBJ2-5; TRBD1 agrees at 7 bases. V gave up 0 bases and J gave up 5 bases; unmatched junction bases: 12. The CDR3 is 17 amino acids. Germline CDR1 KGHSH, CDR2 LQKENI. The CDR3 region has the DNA TGTGCCAGCTCACCACCCTCTTTAGCAGGGGGAGAGGAGACCCAGTACTTC. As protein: CASSPPSLAGGEETQYF.

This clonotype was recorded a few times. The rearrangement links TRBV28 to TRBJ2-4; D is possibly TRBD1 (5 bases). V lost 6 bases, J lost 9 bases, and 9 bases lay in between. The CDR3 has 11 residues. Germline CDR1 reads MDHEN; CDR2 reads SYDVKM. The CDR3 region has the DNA TGTGCCAGCAGGCTTCAGGGCATTCAGTACTTC. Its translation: CASRLQGIQYF.

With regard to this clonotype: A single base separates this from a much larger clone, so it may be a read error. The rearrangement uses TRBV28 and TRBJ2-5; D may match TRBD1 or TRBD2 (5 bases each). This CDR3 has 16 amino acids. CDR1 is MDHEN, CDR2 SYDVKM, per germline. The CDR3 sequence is CASSFGGAGVQEAQYF. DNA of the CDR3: TGTGCCAGCAGTTTCGGTGGGGCCGGGGTCCAAGAGGCCCAGTACTTC.

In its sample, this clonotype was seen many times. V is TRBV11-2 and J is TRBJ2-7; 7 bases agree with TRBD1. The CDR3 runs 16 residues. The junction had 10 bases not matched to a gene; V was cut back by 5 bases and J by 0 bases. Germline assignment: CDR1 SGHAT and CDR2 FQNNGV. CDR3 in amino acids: CASSVGWDRFSYEQYF. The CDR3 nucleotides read TGTGCCAGCAGCGTAGGTTGGGACAGATTCTCCTACGAGCAGTACTTC.